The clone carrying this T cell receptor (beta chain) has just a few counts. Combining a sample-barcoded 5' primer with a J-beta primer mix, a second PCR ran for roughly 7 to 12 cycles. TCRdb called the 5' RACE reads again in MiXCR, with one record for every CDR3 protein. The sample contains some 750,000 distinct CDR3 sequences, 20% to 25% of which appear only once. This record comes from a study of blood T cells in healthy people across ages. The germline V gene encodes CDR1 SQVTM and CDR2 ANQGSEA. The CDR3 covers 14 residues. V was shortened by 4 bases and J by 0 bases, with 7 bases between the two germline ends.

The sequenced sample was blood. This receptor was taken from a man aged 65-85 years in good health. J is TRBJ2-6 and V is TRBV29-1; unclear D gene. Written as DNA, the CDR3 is TGCAGCGTTGGCGATTACTCTGGGGCCAACGTCCTGACTTTC. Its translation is CSVGDYSGANVLTF.